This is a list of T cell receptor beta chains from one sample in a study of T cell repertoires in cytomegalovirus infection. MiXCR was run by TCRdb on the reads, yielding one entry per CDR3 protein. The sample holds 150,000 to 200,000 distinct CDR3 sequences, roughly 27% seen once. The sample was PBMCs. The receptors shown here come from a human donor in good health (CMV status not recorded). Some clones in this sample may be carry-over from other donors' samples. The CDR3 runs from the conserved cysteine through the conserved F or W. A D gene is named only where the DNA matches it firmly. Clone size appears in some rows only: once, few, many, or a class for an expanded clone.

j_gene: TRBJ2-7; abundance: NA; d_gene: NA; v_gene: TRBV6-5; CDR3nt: TGTGCCAGCAGTCGACTGCGGGGTGAGAGCTTCGAGCAGTACTTC; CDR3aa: CASSRLRGESFEQYF
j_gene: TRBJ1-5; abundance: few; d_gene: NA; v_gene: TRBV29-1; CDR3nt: TGCAGCGTTGTTGGGGGTACCAATCAGCCCCAGCATTTT; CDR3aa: CSVVGGTNQPQHF
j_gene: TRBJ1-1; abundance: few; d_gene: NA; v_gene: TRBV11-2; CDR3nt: TGTGCCAGCAGCTTAGGTCCTTCGCGGGACACTGAAGCTTTCTTT; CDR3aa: CASSLGPSRDTEAFF
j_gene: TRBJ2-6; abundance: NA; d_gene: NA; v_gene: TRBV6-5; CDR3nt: TGTGCCAGCAGACGTCCACAGGGTGTCAACGTCCTGACTTTC; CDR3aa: CASRRPQGVNVLTF
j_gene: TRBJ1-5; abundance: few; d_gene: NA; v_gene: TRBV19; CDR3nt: TGTGCCAGCATGGTGTGGGGGGTTGGCAATCAGCCCCAGCATTTT; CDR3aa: CASMVWGVGNQPQHF
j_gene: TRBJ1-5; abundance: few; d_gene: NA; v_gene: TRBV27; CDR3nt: TGTGCCAGCAGTTTTTTGGGGAATAGCAATCAGCCCCAGCATTTT; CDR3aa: CASSFLGNSNQPQHF
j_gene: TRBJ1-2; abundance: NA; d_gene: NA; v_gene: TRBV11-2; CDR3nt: TGTGCCAGCAGTTTGGGGGAGGCGGGCTACACCTTC; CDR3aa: CASSLGEAGYTF
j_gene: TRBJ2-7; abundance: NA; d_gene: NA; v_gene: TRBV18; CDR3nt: TGTGCCAGCTCACCGGGAGAGTCCTCCTACGAGCAGTACTTC; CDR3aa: CASSPGESSYEQYF
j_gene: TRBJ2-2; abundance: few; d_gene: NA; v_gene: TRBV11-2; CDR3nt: TGTGCCAGCAGCCTGGGACTTAACACCGGGGAGCTGTTTTTT; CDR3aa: CASSLGLNTGELFF
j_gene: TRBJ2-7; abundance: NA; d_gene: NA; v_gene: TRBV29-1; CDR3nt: TGCAGTATAAGAACACTACCCTACGAGCAGTACTTC; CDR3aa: CSIRTLPYEQYF
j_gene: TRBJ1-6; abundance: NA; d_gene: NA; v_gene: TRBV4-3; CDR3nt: TGCGCCAGCAGCCAAGCTTTGAGGAATTCACCCCTCCACTTT; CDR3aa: CASSQALRNSPLHF
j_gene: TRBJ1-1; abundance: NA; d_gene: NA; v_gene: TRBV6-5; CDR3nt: TGTGCCAGCAGTCACCAGGGGACGGGGTACACTGAAGCTTTCTTT; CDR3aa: CASSHQGTGYTEAFF
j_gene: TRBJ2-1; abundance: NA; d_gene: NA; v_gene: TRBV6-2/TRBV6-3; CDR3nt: TGTGCCAGCAGTCTCCTCCGGGACCACTACAATGAGCAGTTCTTC; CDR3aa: CASSLLRDHYNEQFF
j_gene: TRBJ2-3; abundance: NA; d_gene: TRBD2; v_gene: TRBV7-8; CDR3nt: TGTGCCAGCAGTTCGGCGGGGGGGCGATCAGATACGCAGTATTTT; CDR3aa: CASSSAGGRSDTQYF
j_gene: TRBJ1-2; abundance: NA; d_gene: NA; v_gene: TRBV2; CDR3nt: TGTGCCAGCAGTGATCCATCCATTTACTATGGCTACACCTTC; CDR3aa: CASSDPSIYYGYTF
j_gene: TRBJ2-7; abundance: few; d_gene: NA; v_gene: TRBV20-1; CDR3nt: TGCAGTGCCCCCGTCAAACAAGGCTACGAGCAGTACTTC; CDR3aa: CSAPVKQGYEQYF
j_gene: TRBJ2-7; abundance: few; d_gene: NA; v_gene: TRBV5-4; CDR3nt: TGTGCCAGCACCCCCCAGGTAGGCGACGAGCAGTACTTC; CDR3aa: CASTPQVGDEQYF
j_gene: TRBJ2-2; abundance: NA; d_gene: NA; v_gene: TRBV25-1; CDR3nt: TGTGCCAGCAGTGAGGTTAACAGGGAAGGCCCGAGGACCGGGGAGCTGTTTTTT; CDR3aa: CASSEVNREGPRTGELFF
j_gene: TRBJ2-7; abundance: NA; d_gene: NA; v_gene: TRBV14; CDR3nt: TGTGCCAGCAGCCAAGATTGGGCCGGTGAGCAGTACTTC; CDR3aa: CASSQDWAGEQYF
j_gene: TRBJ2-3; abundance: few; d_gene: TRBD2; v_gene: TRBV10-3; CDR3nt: TGTGCCATCAGTGCGACTAGCGGGGGAGGGGATACGCAGTATTTT; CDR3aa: CAISATSGGGDTQYF
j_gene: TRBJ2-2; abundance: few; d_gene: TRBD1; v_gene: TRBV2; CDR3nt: TGTGCCAGCAGTGAAGGGGACAGCCACACCGGGGAGCTGTTTTTT; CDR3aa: CASSEGDSHTGELFF
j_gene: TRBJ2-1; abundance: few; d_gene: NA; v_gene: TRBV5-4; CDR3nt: TGTGCCAGCACCCACACTGATTCCTACAATGAGCAGTTCTTC; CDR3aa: CASTHTDSYNEQFF
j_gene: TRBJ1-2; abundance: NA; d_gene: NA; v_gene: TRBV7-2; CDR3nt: TGTGCCAGCAGCTTAGAGTCCACCTCTGGTGTCAGGTCCTACACCTTC; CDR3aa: CASSLESTSGVRSYTF
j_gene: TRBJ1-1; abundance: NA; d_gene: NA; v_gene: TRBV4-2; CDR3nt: TGTGCCAGCAGCCAAGTTCAGGGTTTTACTGAAGCTTTCTTT; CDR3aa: CASSQVQGFTEAFF
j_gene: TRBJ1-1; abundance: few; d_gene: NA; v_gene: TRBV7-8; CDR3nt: TGTGCCAGCAGCCTTCTATCTACCAGGAGTAGGGGCACTGAAGCTTTCTTT; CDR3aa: CASSLLSTRSRGTEAFF
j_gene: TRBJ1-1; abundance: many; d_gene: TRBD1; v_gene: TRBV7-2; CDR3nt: TGTGCCAGCAGCCCGGACCGACAGGGGGCGAGCACTGAAGCTTTCTTT; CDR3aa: CASSPDRQGASTEAFF
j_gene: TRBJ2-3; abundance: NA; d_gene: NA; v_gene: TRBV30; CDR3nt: TGTGCCTTGCTTGGGGCCCACACAGATACGCAGTATTTT; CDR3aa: CALLGAHTDTQYF
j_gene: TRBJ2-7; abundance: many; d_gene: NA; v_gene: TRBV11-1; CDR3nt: TGTGCCAGCAGCTTAAACAGCAGAGCCTACGAGCAGTACTTC; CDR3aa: CASSLNSRAYEQYF
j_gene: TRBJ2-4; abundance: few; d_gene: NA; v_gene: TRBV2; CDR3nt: TGTGCCAGCTGGCGGGCCAAAAACATTCAGTACTTC; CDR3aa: CASWRAKNIQYF
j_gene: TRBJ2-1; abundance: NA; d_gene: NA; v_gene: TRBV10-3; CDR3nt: TGTGCCATCAGTGAGTATTTCGACAATGAGCAGTTCTTC; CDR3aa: CAISEYFDNEQFF
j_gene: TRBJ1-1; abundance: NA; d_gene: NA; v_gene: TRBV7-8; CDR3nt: TGTGCCAGCAGCTTACGCAGGGGTCGGACTGAAGCTTTCTTT; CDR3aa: CASSLRRGRTEAFF
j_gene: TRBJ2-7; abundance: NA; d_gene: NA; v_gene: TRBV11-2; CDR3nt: TGTGCCAGCAGCTTATTATCGGGGGCGAGCTACGAGCAGTACTTC; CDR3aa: CASSLLSGASYEQYF
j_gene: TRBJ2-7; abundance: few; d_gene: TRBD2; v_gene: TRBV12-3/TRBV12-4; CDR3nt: TGTGCCAGCAGTTTGACTCTCCGGGGGGGACGGCAGTACTTC; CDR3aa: CASSLTLRGGRQYF
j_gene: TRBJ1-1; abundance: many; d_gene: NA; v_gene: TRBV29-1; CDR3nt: TGCAGCGTCGCAACCGAGCCTGAAGCTTTCTTT; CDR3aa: CSVATEPEAFF
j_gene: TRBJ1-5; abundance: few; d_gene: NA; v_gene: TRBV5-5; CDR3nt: TGTGCCAGCAGCTTCGCCGGGTGGGGAAATCAGCCCCAGCATTTT; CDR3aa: CASSFAGWGNQPQHF
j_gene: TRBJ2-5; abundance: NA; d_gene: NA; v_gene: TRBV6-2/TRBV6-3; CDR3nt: TGTGCCAGCAGCACGCGGACAGATCAAGAGACCCAGTACTTC; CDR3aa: CASSTRTDQETQYF
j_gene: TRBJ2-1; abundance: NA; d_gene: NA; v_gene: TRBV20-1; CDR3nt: TGCAGTGCTCCGACAGAATACAATGAGCAGTTCTTC; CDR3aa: CSAPTEYNEQFF
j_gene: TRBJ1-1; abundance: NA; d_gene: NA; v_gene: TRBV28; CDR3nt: TGTGCCAGCAGCCCCTGGGGCACTGAAGCTTTCTTT; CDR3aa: CASSPWGTEAFF
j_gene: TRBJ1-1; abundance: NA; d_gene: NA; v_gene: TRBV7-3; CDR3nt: TGTGCCAGCAGCTTAGGCCCCGATAACACTGAAGCTTTCTTT; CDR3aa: CASSLGPDNTEAFF
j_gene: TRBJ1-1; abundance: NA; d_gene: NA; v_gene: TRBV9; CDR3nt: TGTGCCAGCCGGTCTGGGCTCGCTGACACTGAAGCTTTCTTT; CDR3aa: CASRSGLADTEAFF
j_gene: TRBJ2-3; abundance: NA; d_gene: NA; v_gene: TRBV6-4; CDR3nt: TGTGCCAGCAGTGACAGCCCTAGCAATACGCAGTATTTT; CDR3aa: CASSDSPSNTQYF
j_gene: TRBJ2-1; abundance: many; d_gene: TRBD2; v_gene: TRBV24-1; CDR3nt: TGTGCCACCAGTGATTCGGGACTAGCGGGGGCCCACCAGATGTTCTTC; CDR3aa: CATSDSGLAGAHQMFF
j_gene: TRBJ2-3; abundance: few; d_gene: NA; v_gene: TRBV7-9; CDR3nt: TGTGCCAGCAGCCGGACGGCAGATACGCAGTATTTT; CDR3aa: CASSRTADTQYF
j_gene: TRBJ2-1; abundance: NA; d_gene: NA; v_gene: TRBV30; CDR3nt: TGTGCCTGGAGTAACAGGGCCGACAATGAGCAGTTCTTC; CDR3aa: CAWSNRADNEQFF
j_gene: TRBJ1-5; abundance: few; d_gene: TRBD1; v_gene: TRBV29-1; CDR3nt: TGCAGCGCTAGGACAGGGGGCGGCAATCAGCCCCAGCATTTT; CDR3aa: CSARTGGGNQPQHF
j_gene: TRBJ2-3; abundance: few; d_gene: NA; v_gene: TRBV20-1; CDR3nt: TGCAGTGCTAGGCCTGGGAAGGCGGCAGATACGCAGTATTTT; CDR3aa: CSARPGKAADTQYF
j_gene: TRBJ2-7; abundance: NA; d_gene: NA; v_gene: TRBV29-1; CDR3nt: TGCAGCGCCGCCAGTGGGCAGAGCTCCTACGAGCAGTACTTC; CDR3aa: CSAASGQSSYEQYF
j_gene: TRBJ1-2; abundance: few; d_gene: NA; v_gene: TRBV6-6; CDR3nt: TGTGCCAGCAGTTTCATTCCGGGACGGAGGGAGGGCTACACCTTC; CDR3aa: CASSFIPGRREGYTF
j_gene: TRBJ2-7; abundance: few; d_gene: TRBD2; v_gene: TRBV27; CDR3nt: TGTGCCAGCAGTTTACGTCGGGAGGGCTACGAGCAGTACTTC; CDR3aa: CASSLRREGYEQYF
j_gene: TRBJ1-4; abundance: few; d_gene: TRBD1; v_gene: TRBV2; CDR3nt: TGTGCCAGCAGTGAGCCGACAGGGAGTGAAAAACTGTTTTTT; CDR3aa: CASSEPTGSEKLFF
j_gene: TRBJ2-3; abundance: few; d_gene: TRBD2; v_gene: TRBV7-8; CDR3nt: TGTGCCAGCAGCCCCCCCACTAGCGGGGACACAGATACGCAGTATTTT; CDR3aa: CASSPPTSGDTDTQYF
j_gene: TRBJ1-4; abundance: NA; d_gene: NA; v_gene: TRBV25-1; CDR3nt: TGTGCCAGCAGTGAACTGGACGGGTTTAATGAAAAACTGTTTTTT; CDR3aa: CASSELDGFNEKLFF
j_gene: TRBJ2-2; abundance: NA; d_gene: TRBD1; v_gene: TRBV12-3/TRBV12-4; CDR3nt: TGTGCCAGCAGCCGACAGGGGACGGGCACCGGGGAGCTGTTTTTT; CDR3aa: CASSRQGTGTGELFF
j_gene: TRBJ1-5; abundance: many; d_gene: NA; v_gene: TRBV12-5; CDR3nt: TGTGCTAGTGGTTCCAGGGAAGGGCAGGTGGGCAATCAGCCCCAGCATTTT; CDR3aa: CASGSREGQVGNQPQHF
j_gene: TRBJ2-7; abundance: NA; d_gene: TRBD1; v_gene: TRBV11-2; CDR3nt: TGTGCCAGCAGCTTAGGGACAGGGGGCCGAGAGCAGTACTTC; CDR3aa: CASSLGTGGREQYF
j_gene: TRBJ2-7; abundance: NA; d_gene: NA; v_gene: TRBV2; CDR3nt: TGTGCCAGCAGTGCCCCCGGGGGGACAGACAAAGTACAGTACTTC; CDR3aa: CASSAPGGTDKVQYF
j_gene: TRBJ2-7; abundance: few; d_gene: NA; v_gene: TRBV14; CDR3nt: TGTGCCAGCAGCAGGGGGTCCAAATACGAGCAGTACTTC; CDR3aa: CASSRGSKYEQYF
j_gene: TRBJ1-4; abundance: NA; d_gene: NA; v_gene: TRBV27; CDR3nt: TGTGCCAGCAGGCTCGGGGGCTTTGGCGAAAAACTGTTTTTT; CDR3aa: CASRLGGFGEKLFF
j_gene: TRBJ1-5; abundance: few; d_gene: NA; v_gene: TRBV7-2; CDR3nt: TGTGCCAGCAGCCGTGGGGATAGCAATCAGCCCCAGCATTTT; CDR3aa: CASSRGDSNQPQHF
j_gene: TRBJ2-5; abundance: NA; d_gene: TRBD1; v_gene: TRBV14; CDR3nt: TGTGCCAGCAGCCATTATCTCAACAGGGGCCTCCAAGAGACCCAGTACTTC; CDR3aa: CASSHYLNRGLQETQYF